What follows is one TCR beta chain and its context. This sample was taken from a study of T cell changes during pregnancy in multiple sclerosis. TCRdb keeps only in-frame clones here, not all; method: immunoSEQ multiplex PCR. The profile shows around 80,000 clones, approximately 95% of them singletons. The sample consisted of peripheral blood, taken in the second trimester of pregnancy. The TCR sequence derives from a female donor in good health, enrolled as a control in a pregnancy study.

The CDR3 coding sequence is TGTGCCAGCAGCTTAGATCTAGGTAGCGAGCAGTACTTC. Translating gives CASSLDLGSEQYF. The J gene is TRBJ2-7, the V gene TRBV11-2, with D uncertain. The V gene's germline CDR1 is SGHAT and CDR2 FQNNGV. The ends were cut back, 0 bases at V and 6 bases at J, with 9 bases in the middle. CDR3 length: 13 amino acids. Complete variable domain (other parts from reference TRBV11-2 and TRBJ2-7): EAGVAQSPRYKIIEKRQSVAFWCNPISGHATLYWYQQILGQGPKLLIQFQNNGVVDDSQLPKDRFSAERLKGVDSTLKIQPAKLEDSAVYLCASSLDLGSEQYFGPGTRLTVT.